The 25 T cell receptor beta chains listed next were all sequenced from one sample in a study of T cells in Graves' hyperthyroidism and ophthalmopathy. TCR beta CDR3 sequences were amplified from RNA transcripts. Using the HTBI primer set, a first-round RT-PCR was run on the TCR CDR3. TCRdb reprocessed the multiplex PCR reads via MiXCR and lists one record per CDR3 protein. This table has around 270,000 distinct CDR3 sequences, approximately 19% appearing once. Sequencing was performed on blood. All receptors derive from a man aged 45-60 years with Graves' ophthalmopathy.

This clonotype was detected only a few times. The rearrangement joins TRBV24-1 to TRBJ2-2, with no clear D. The CDR3 extends over 12 amino acids. V lost 12 bases and J 0 bases, leaving 7 bases between the germline ends. Germline V gene lookup returns CDR1 KGHDR and CDR2 SFDVKD. CDR3 sequence: CAARTNTGELFF. DNA for the CDR3: TGTGCCGCACGTACGAACACCGGGGAGCTGTTTTTT.

This clonotype was observed a few times. V gene TRBV27 combines with J gene TRBJ2-1; no definite D call. CDR1 MNHEY and CDR2 SMNVEV come from the germline V gene (reference sequence). V lost 3 bases and J lost 3, with 12 bases in between. The CDR3 is 15 residues long. CDR3 bases: TGTGCCAGCAGTTTTGGCGGAGCGAGCTACAATGAGCAGTTCTTC. Translation: CASSFGGASYNEQFF.

This clonotype was seen at least ten times. The chain combines TRBV4-1 with TRBJ1-2; 7 bases line up with TRBD1. This CDR3 comprises 12 residues. Losses at the gene ends were 4 bases for V and 11 bases for J; bases not matched to a gene: 7. Germline CDR1 and CDR2: MGHRA and YSYEKL. The CDR3 sequence is CASSPSDRRYTF. CDR3 sequence (DNA): TGCGCCAGCAGCCCATCGGACAGGAGGTACACCTTC.

At least ten counts were recorded for this clonotype. The V gene is TRBV28, the J gene TRBJ1-2; perhaps TRBD1 as D (5 bases). V dropped 4 bases and J dropped 5 bases, with 17 bases sitting between them. From germline, CDR1 is MDHEN and CDR2 SYDVKM. This CDR3 comprises 15 residues. CDR3: CASSSVSQGGYGYTF. The DNA for the CDR3 is TGTGCCAGCAGTTCCGTATCTCAGGGAGGGTATGGCTACACCTTC.

At least ten counts were recorded for this clonotype. The chain is built from TRBV15 and TRBJ2-1; 9 bases line up with TRBD2. Germline V gives CDR1 LNHNV, CDR2 YYDKDF (reference sequence). The ends lost 1 base at V and 8 bases at J; junction bases unmatched: 9. The CDR3 totals 16 residues. The CDR3 nucleotides are TGTGCCACCAGCAGAGCGGGCGGGAGGGCCGGTGATGAGCAGTTCTTC. The encoded protein is CATSRAGGRAGDEQFF.

This clonotype was observed at least ten times. V gene TRBV20-1 combines with J gene TRBJ2-1; 7 nucleotides match TRBD1. The trim removed 6 bases at V and 2 bases at J, leaving 10 bases unmatched. CDR1 is DFQATT, CDR2 SNEGSKA, per germline (reference sequence). CDR3 length equals 15 residues. CDR3 sequence reads: CSALGQAIPYNEQFF. CDR3 nucleotide sequence: TGCAGTGCACTCGGACAGGCCATACCCTACAATGAGCAGTTCTTC.

In this sample, this clonotype turned up a few times. The chain couples TRBV2 to TRBJ1-2; the D is unclear. Germline assignment: CDR1 SNHLY and CDR2 FYNNEI. V lost 6 bases and J 0 bases, leaving 8 bases between the germline ends. This CDR3 has 13 amino acids. This chain's CDR3 is CASRGGANYGYTF. Written as DNA, the CDR3 is TGTGCCAGCAGGGGCGGAGCTAACTATGGCTACACCTTC.

In this sample, this clonotype turned up a few times. The genes are TRBV18 and TRBJ2-5; 8 nucleotides line up with TRBD2. CDR1 is KGHSH and CDR2 is LQKENI in the germline V gene. This CDR3 comprises 17 residues. V lost 5 bases and J lost 2; bases outside the gene matches: 13. CDR3: CASSTNSLAGRQETQYF. CDR3 in DNA: TGTGCCAGCTCAACAAACTCCCTAGCGGGCCGGCAAGAGACCCAGTACTTC.

The J gene is TRBJ2-7, the V gene TRBV5-8; 9 nucleotides align to TRBD1. Trimming at V came to 4 bases and at J to 3 bases, leaving 5 bases not matched to a gene. Looked up from germline, CDR1 is SGHTS and CDR2 is YDEGEE. This CDR3 is built from 14 residues. The chain's CDR3 is CASSAGTGFYEQYF. CDR3 in DNA: TGTGCCAGCAGCGCCGGGACAGGGTTCTACGAGCAGTACTTC.

The table lists this clonotype with a few counts. The V gene is TRBV12-5, the J gene TRBJ2-5; D gene unclear. This CDR3 has 11 residues. V was clipped by 7 bases and J by 5 bases, with 8 bases between them. Germline CDR1 reads LGHNT; CDR2 reads FRNRAP. The CDR3 nucleotides read TGTGCTAGTGCGGGCTACGAGACCCAGTACTTC. Translated: CASAGYETQYF.

The genes are TRBV24-1 and TRBJ1-2; 9 nucleotides match TRBD1. Germline lookup yields CDR1 KGHDR and CDR2 SFDVKD. Germline trimming cut 3 bases from V and 6 bases from J; bases unmatched to any gene: 4. The CDR3 sequence is 14 residues long. CDR3 amino acids: CATSDPGQGDGYTF. The DNA for the CDR3 is TGTGCCACCAGTGATCCGGGACAGGGAGATGGCTACACCTTC.

This clonotype occurred many times. The chain joins TRBV18 to TRBJ1-4, with TRBD1 matching over 9 bases. The ends lost 3 bases at V and 8 bases at J; junction bases unmatched: 7. Germline CDR1 is KGHSH and CDR2 is LQKENI. There are 15 residues in the CDR3. The CDR3 DNA follows: TGTGCCAGCTCACCCCTACAGGGGGCAGAGGAAAAACTGTTTTTT. Its protein is CASSPLQGAEEKLFF.

V usage is TRBV9 and J usage is TRBJ2-1; 9 bases fit TRBD2. This CDR3 region has 15 residues. Germline assignment: CDR1 SGDLS and CDR2 YYNGEE. Trimming cost V 0 bases and J 10 bases; bases outside gene matches: 8. CDR3 sequence (DNA): TGTGCCAGCAGCGTAGAGGGGACTAGCCTTCCAGAGCAGTTCTTC. Protein sequence: CASSVEGTSLPEQFF.

This clonotype has just a few counts. The chain is built from TRBV19 and TRBJ2-1; D might be TRBD2 (5 bases). The CDR3 has 14 amino acids. CDR1 is LNHDA and CDR2 is SQIVND in the germline V gene (reference sequence). Trimming removed 5 bases from V and 8 bases from J, with 16 bases in between. The CDR3 nucleotides are TGTGCCAGTAGTCTCGGGATCTCCCTAGATGAGCAGTTCTTC. Translation: CASSLGISLDEQFF.

This clonotype was counted ten times or more. The V and J genes are TRBV7-8 and TRBJ2-1; 7 positions match TRBD1. The CDR3 has 15 residues. Germline trimming cut 3 bases from V and 5 bases from J; bases unmatched to any gene: 7. The germline V gene has CDR1 SGHVS and CDR2 FQNEAQ. CDR3 residues: CASSFSWDRHNEQFF. For the CDR3, the DNA is TGTGCCAGCAGCTTCTCGTGGGACAGACACAATGAGCAGTTCTTC.

This clonotype occurred a few times. The chain carries TRBV6-1 and TRBJ1-1, with TRBD1 as a possible D gene (5 bases). The CDR3 loop spans 14 amino acids. CDR1 and CDR2 from the germline V gene are MNHNS and SASEGT. V lost 1 base to trimming and J lost 6 bases, with 12 bases between them. The CDR3 loop is CASSEVSGRPEAFF. CDR3 DNA: TGTGCCAGCAGTGAAGTATCGGGGCGGCCTGAAGCTTTCTTT.

The count of this clonotype is one. The rearrangement uses TRBV5-1 and TRBJ2-1; TRBD2 matches 13 bases. The length of the CDR3 is 15 residues. V shed 4 bases, J shed 6 bases, and the junction held 4 bases outside the gene matches. CDR1 and CDR2 from the germline V gene are SGHRS and YFSETQ. The CDR3 region is CASSGRTSGSNEQFF. In DNA, the CDR3 is TGCGCCAGCAGCGGGAGGACTAGCGGGAGCAATGAGCAGTTCTTC. Complete variable domain (other parts from reference TRBV5-1 and TRBJ2-1): KAGVTQTPRYLIKTRGQQVTLSCSPISGHRSVSWYQQTPGQGLQFLFEYFSETQRNKGNFPGRFSGRQFSNSRSEMNVSTLELGDSALYLCASSGRTSGSNEQFFGPGTRLTVL.

This clonotype was seen only a few times. The chain carries TRBV28 and TRBJ2-3, with no clear D. CDR1 is MDHEN and CDR2 is SYDVKM in the germline V gene. This CDR3 spans 12 amino acids. V lost 3 bases and J 7 bases, leaving 8 bases between the germline ends. The CDR3 reads CASSFSRYTQYF. CDR3 nucleotides: TGTGCCAGCAGTTTCTCCAGGTATACGCAGTATTTT.

The chain carries TRBV28 and TRBJ2-2; tentatively, D is TRBD2 (6 bases). The CDR3 spans 16 residues. CDR1 and CDR2 (germline): MDHEN, SYDVKM. The germline V and J ends were trimmed by 2 bases and 0 bases, with 10 bases remaining between them. In DNA, the CDR3 is TGTGCCAGCAGTTTAAGGAGGGGAGCGAACACCGGGGAGCTGTTTTTT. Protein: CASSLRRGANTGELFF.

This clonotype was detected ten times or more. A junction boundary mismatches the germline segment, possibly from a read error. This CDR3 reads CASSYVELAGAYF. CDR3 coding DNA: TGTGCCAGCAGTTATGTCGAACTAGCGGGAGCGTATTTT. J is TRBJ2-2 and V is TRBV12-3 or TRBV12-4; 11 nucleotides agree with TRBD2. CDR3 length: 13 residues.

This sequence joins TRBV29-1 and TRBJ2-5, with D possibly being TRBD1 or TRBD2 (5 bases each). V gave up 2 bases and J gave up 5 bases, with 18 bases separating them. Germline lookup yields CDR1 SQVTM and CDR2 ANQGSEA. There are 15 residues in the CDR3. The CDR3 sequence: CSVETLRGEGETQYF. The DNA of the CDR3 is TGCAGCGTTGAAACTCTCCGGGGCGAGGGGGAGACCCAGTACTTC. The complete variable domain, with remaining parts taken from reference TRBV29-1 and TRBJ2-5, reads SAVISQKPSRDICQRGTSLTIQCQVDSQVTMMFWYRQQPGQSLTLIATANQGSEATYESGFVIDKFPISRPNLTFSTLTVSNMSPEDSSIYLCSVETLRGEGETQYFGPGTRLLVL.

This clonotype was seen only a few times. CDR3 sequence reads: CSASASGSFYEQYF. The CDR3 coding sequence is TGCAGTGCTAGTGCTAGCGGGAGTTTCTACGAGCAGTACTTC. The chain carries TRBV20-1 and TRBJ2-7; 10 positions match TRBD2. Germline CDR1 is DFQATT and CDR2 is SNEGSKA (reference sequence). Trimming cost V 3 bases and J 3 bases; bases outside gene matches: 5. The CDR3 has 14 amino acids.

This clonotype showed up many times. J is TRBJ1-1 and V is TRBV27; weak D call: TRBD1 (6 bases). Trimming left V 5 bases short and J 0 bases short, with 10 bases between. The CDR3 covers 14 residues. The germline V gene encodes CDR1 MNHEY and CDR2 SMNVEV (reference sequence). The CDR3 sequence is CASSKTGMNTEAFF. In DNA form, the CDR3 reads TGTGCCAGCAGTAAGACAGGAATGAACACTGAAGCTTTCTTT.

The sample holds a few counts of this clonotype. The V gene is TRBV10-1, the J gene TRBJ2-1; no reliable D call. Germline V gene lookup returns CDR1 WNHNN and CDR2 SYGVQD (reference sequence). V was trimmed by 1 base and J by 2 bases, leaving 9 bases between them. The CDR3 runs to 15 residues. The CDR3 region is CASSEYSNPYNEQFF. CDR3 nucleotide sequence: TGCGCCAGCAGTGAGTACTCGAATCCCTACAATGAGCAGTTCTTC.

This clonotype was picked up many times. V and J are TRBV12-3 or TRBV12-4 and TRBJ1-1; D not certain. Trimming took 0 bases from V and 0 from J, leaving 11 bases between them. The CDR3 runs 16 residues. The DNA for the CDR3 is TGTGCCAGCAGTTTAGCCGAGATGGTCCTGAACACTGAAGCTTTCTTT. This encodes CASSLAEMVLNTEAFF.